Listed here is a single TCR beta chain. Its antigen is unidentified. This record belongs to a study of vaccination effects on CD4 cells after COVID-19. Sequencing was preceded by expansion of antigen-specific CD4+ T cells with viral peptide pools in the ViraFEST assay. After more than 9 days in culture, the CD4+ T cells were isolated. None of these healthy vaccinees had been infected with SARS-CoV-2 before vaccination. Each culture well received around 2 million PBMC. These cells were then cultured in IMDM with roughly 9.8 IU/ml IL-2 and 10 ug/ml peptides. The authors replaced half the medium with IL-2 medium on days 3 and 7. Here immunoSEQ multiplex PCR was the method, and the copy in TCRdb shows in-frame clones only, minus some. Among tens of thousands of clones listed, around 70% were seen once. Study conclusions and caveats: No early post-infection timepoints were available in the study, which also included few convalescent patients.

The junction had 7 bases not matched to a gene; V was cut back by 8 bases and J by 3 bases. This CDR3 is 16 amino acids long. CDR1 and CDR2 (germline): KGHDR, SFDVKD. The chain has TRBV24-1 and TRBJ2-6; TRBD2 matches 9 bases. The sequenced sample was CD4+ T cells from PBMCs cultured with HCoV-229E spike peptides, obtained before COVID-19 vaccination. The source of this sequence is a human donor who received a COVID-19 vaccine. The chain's CDR3 is CATMAGGTVGANVLTF. CDR3 bases: TGTGCCACCATGGCGGGGGGGACGGTTGGGGCCAACGTCCTGACTTTC.